The sequence of this T cell receptor beta chain was determined in a study of cytomegalovirus exposure and HLA in healthy donors (dated by TCRdb to between 2016 and 2019). Notes on the research overall: In an earlier analysis of 550 to 750 of the donors, 276 Gb of sequence data and approximately 100 million unique TCR beta sequences from 180 million or so T cells were reported. An early release covering roughly 580 HLA-typed donors comprised 250 to 350 gigabases of sequencing data and 65 million to 100 million unique TCR sequences. Of the approximately 400 genotyped donors, 70% to 90% were placed in the genetic ancestry cluster associated with self-reported Caucasian donors. The study was designed to test whether signatures of past pathogen exposure could be identified by cataloging public T cell receptors. The study profiled the T cell repertoires of 500 to 800 subjects by immunosequencing and related them to cytomegalovirus serostatus. Besides the first cohort of 550 to 750 subjects, a separate validation cohort made up of over 95 different subjects was used. To predict cytomegalovirus infection status, the study combined high-throughput TCR immunosequencing, statistical association of individual TCRs with disease status, and machine learning. In a later analysis, previously published TCR beta repertoires from 500 to 750 donors were re-analyzed and high-resolution HLA genotyping was added so that TCR occurrence patterns could be studied. In the later analysis, no new phenotypic data were used to find candidate immune exposures; instead, reliance was placed on TCR beta sequences and their occurrence across donors. To decide whether each TCR beta V gene segment behaved as functional or pseudogenic, an earlier analysis of nearly 600 of the donors relied on high-throughput TCR beta sequencing. Donor age, sex, ethnicity and CMV serostatus were compiled alongside the repertoire data. Genome-wide SNP genotypes for about three fifths of the 666 donors were used in a later genetic analysis, which treated that subset as a discovery cohort. All discovery cohort repertoires had been generated using a single sequencing platform. Class I and class II HLA loci were covered by the typing at four-digit resolution. The number of donors typed differed by locus, with about 629-630 for A, B, C, DRB1 and DQB1, 522 for DQA1, about 610 for DPA1, and approximately 470 for DPB1. Four to six DR-DQ haplotypes were handled as single units for association and clustering, since linkage in the cohort was strong. On average, roughly 200,000 unique TCR beta nucleotide sequences were sequenced per donor among about 400 genotyped donors of the cohort, with roughly 18% of those sequences being non-productive.

Comment on this clone: It lacks a known antigen. Per-base quality was not reported, and no clone a single base away is much larger than it.

In total, approximately 610 healthy bone marrow donors made up the cohort. All cohort members were sampled while nominally healthy, although unrecorded immune exposures were likely present. The donor tested CMV seronegative, placing the donor among the 300 to 450 seronegative members of the cohort. Each donor provided a peripheral blood sample, and peripheral blood mononuclear cells were used for TCR beta sequencing. Genomic DNA extraction from the blood cell samples was performed with the Qiagen DNeasy Blood Extraction Kit. Overall study results and their limits: According to a later analysis, TCR association rates differed among HLA loci, with DRB1 alleles showing the most associated TCRs and HLA-C alleles showing the fewest. The presence/absence analyses assumed that sequencing depth was roughly uniform across donors, and that assumption may not be true. According to a later analysis, most CMV-associated TCR beta chains appeared to be HLA-restricted, and the HLA associations seemed to be driven largely by CMV exposure. An association between a missense DCLRE1C variant and V-gene and J-gene trimming of TCR beta chains was found in a later genetic analysis and replicated in an independent cohort. HLA typing was unavailable for some donors at each locus, so association tests used only the typed subset. The study listed 164 TCR beta chains as associated with cytomegalovirus. Compared with the roughly 700-donor mean, donors in an Asian-associated ancestry cluster had fewer N-insertions in productive TCRs, according to a later genetic analysis. Cytomegalovirus status was reported to be diagnosed by the classifier with high specificity and sensitivity in both the original and validation cohorts. A further reported finding was that TCR beta sequences accurately predicted the HLA-A and HLA-B alleles for most subjects in the first cohort. A cluster of highly shared sequence variants was judged likely to be a technical artifact of the sequencing pipeline. Linkage disequilibrium might explain the correlated functional status among segregating V segments, but an unknown experimental factor could not be ruled out. In an earlier analysis of fewer than 700 of the donors, most TCR beta V segments appeared in productive rearrangements about 87% or about 30% of the time, broadly matching IMGT annotations. In vitro tests confirmed that a few of the cytomegalovirus-associated TCR beta chains recognize cytomegalovirus antigens. Because the 87-base-pair reads could not distinguish some IMGT-functional V segments, including TRBV6-2 and TRBV6-3, those segments were excluded. Only TCR beta chains were sequenced in this cohort, and the absence of alpha or paired-chain data limited detectable features. In a later analysis, several top co-occurrence clusters were reported to appear linked to parvovirus B19, influenza, CMV and Epstein-Barr virus. In a later analysis, HLA-associated TCR beta chains showed more clonal expansion and lower generation probabilities than non-associated chains that were equally common. When HLA alleles, especially DR and DQ, strongly co-occurred, TCR associations were difficult to assign to individual alleles. Because counts were too low, 15 to 20 rarely observed V segments, including chromosome 9 orphons, were excluded from the earlier analysis of around 640 of the donors. Most TCR sequences were seen in very few donors, while some public TCRs were found in many individuals. The only immune exposure information available for the cohort was CMV serostatus. A later analysis associated about 17,000 TCR beta sequences with specific HLA alleles at a false discovery rate of 0.05. The authors suggested that the approach could potentially be extended to other disease states and immunological phenotypes.

The method was the immunoSEQ multiplex PCR assay. For the multiplex PCR, a mixture combining 60 forward primers for TCR Vbeta segments and 13 reverse primers for TCR Jbeta segments was used. The CDR3 region of rearranged TCR beta genes was amplified from genomic DNA by a multiplex PCR assay. Amplified TCR beta libraries were sequenced as 87-base-pair reads on the Illumina HiSeq System. Per the original workflow: Across the 666 repertoires, a later analysis counted around 80 million unique TCR beta chains, approximately 10 million of which were shared by at least two donors. Raw reads were error-corrected and collapsed into unique sequences with a nearest-neighbor algorithm that merged closely related sequences to remove PCR and sequencing errors. Alignment of CDR3 sequences to IMGT reference sequences was used to assign V, D and J gene segments. For a sequence to be retained, a match of at least six nucleotides was required to both a V gene segment and a J gene segment. Rearrangements were classified as productive when the CDR3 lacked stop codons and remained in frame with V and J, and all other rearrangements were classified as non-productive. Following IMGT convention, CDR3 was defined as the stretch from the second conserved V-encoded cysteine to the conserved J-encoded phenylalanine. In an earlier analysis of approximately 500 of the donors, sequences lacking an unambiguous match to a single V gene segment were excluded. An earlier analysis of several hundred of the donors classified V segments as functional when productive rearrangements were above 56.7% and as segregating when the standard deviation between donors was above 5%. To diagnose cytomegalovirus status from the catalog of TCR beta chain sequences, a statistical classification framework was built. In a later analysis, V and J genes were assigned by comparing TCR nucleotide sequences against IMGT/GENE-DB human TR gene sequences. In a later analysis, CDR3 sequences and most-parsimonious VDJ recombination scenarios were assigned using the TCRdist pipeline. In a later analysis, each TCR beta chain was defined by its CDR3 amino acid sequence together with its V-gene family, and reads without a unique V-gene family were excluded. As a way to deal with suspected cross-contamination and a sequencing artifact, a later analysis dropped hundreds of nucleotide sequences that were highly shared and had low generation probability. For each public chain, a later analysis derived a clonal expansion index from normalized ranks of inferred template counts within each repertoire. In a later analysis, generation probabilities were computed using a VDJ recombination model fitted to out-of-frame rearrangements, and the results were checked against IGoR. In a later analysis, hypergeometric tests were used to score TCR-TCR, TCR-HLA and TCR-CMV co-occurrence, with a repertoire-size bias correction applied to TCR pairs. A later analysis estimated false discovery rates by permuting HLA or CMV assignments 20 times. A later analysis grouped co-occurring TCRs with DBSCAN, adding TCRdist sequence similarity when clustering within HLA-allele-positive subsets. Repertoires with fewer than 30,000 or more than 120,000 public chains, plus five repertoires with anomalous nucleotide sharing, were excluded from co-occurrence clustering. Drawn from immuneACCESS, this table holds only the in-frame rearrangements with V and J called that TCRdb kept. Clones are partly lost; checked studies trace under half to an unresolved V gene and leave the rest unexplained. The V and J calls and clone size come from that table; D and trimming were worked out from the DNA. Within this sample are some 120,000 clones, with about 80% of them counted one time only. The ten largest clones take up 2% to 2.5% of the sample.

The germline V gene gives CDR1 as SGDLS and CDR2 as YYNGEE. From the cysteine through the phenylalanine, the CDR3 covers 13 amino acids. Solely the CDR3 DNA is kept, with 39 bases framed from the first base. The junction shows trimming of 0 bases on V and 9 bases on J, plus 10 bases between the germline ends. The sequencing sample was made of PBMCs. The V gene is TRBV9 and the J gene is TRBJ2-1; the D gene is perhaps TRBD2, from 6 matching bases. The receptor was derived from a man aged 18 to 29 in good health and CMV-seronegative. The CDR3 sequence is CASSVGGGTEQFF. In nucleotides, the sequence is TGTGCCAGCAGCGTAGGAGGAGGGACTGAGCAGTTCTTC.